The entry that follows covers one T cell receptor (beta chain) sequence. This sample was taken from a study of blood T cells in healthy people across ages. A sample-barcoded 5' primer and a J-beta primer mix were used in a second PCR of about 6 to 12 cycles. TCRdb processed the 5' RACE reads anew with MiXCR; each CDR3 protein has one entry. The profile covers over 500,000 distinct CDR3 sequences, with around 27% appearing a single time and over 3.5% taken by the ten largest. Trimming stripped 6 bases from V and 2 bases from J, with 14 bases between. CDR1 is PRHDT, CDR2 FYEKMQ, per germline (reference sequence). The CDR3 is made up of 14 amino acids. These data were likewise used in another study, on T cells of mothers and their children.

The receptor was derived from a boy aged 2 to 9 in good health. Material: blood. J is TRBJ2-7 and V is TRBV13; D not resolved. CDR3 coding DNA: TGTGCCAGCAGATATGGGAAAAAGGCCTACGAGCAGTACTTC. Translated, it gives CASRYGKKAYEQYF.